A single T cell receptor beta chain is shown here with its context. The antigen is undetermined. TCRdb reanalysed the reads using MiXCR and keeps one entry per CDR3 protein. The table records about 360,000 distinct CDR3 sequences, roughly 20% of them present only once. The data were obtained in a study of T cell repertoires in cytomegalovirus infection. Study background: Shared public TCR beta signatures pointed to both CMV infection and a matching HLA type.

Study-wide results and limits: The ex vivo response was dominated by HLA-C-restricted CMV-specific TCR beta clonotypes. Identification of carriers of CMV plus the relevant HLA was performed using cumulative public TCR beta family frequency.

The germline gives CDR1 MDHEN, CDR2 SYDVKM. Trimming removed 2 bases at V and 7 bases at J, with 6 bases between. This CDR3 spans 12 amino acids. The origin of this receptor is a human donor in good health (CMV status not recorded). Some clones in this sample may be carry-over from other donors' samples. The gene calls are TRBV28 and TRBJ2-1; D not resolved. Sequenced: PBMCs. CDR3 in DNA: TGTGCCAGCAGTTTAATCCAGAATGAGCAGTTCTTC. Protein product: CASSLIQNEQFF.